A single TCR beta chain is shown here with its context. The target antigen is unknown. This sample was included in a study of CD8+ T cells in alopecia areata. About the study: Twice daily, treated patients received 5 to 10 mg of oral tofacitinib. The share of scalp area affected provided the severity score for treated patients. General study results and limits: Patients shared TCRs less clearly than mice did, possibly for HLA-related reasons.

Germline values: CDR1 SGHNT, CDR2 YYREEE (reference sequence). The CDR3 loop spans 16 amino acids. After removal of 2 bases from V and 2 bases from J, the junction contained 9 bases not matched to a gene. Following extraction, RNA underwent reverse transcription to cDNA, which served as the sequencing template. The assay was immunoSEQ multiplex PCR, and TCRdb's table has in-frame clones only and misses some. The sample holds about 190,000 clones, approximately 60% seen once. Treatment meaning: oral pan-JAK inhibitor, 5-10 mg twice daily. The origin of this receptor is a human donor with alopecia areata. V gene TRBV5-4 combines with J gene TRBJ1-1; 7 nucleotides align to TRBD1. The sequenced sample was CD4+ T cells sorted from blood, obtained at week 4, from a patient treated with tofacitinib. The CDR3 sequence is CASSFAFGTANTEAFF. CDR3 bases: TGTGCCAGCAGCTTTGCTTTTGGGACAGCTAACACTGAAGCTTTCTTT.